This T cell receptor (beta chain) was recorded in a study of blood T cell repertoires in COVID-19 (TCRdb year 2020). Regarding the study in general: Samples covering the acute and convalescent phases of COVID-19 were provided by collaborators in the United States, Italy and Spain. The material from the prospective study consisted of cDNA or gDNA derived from T cells, B-cell-depleted T cells, or PBMCs. Subjects who had been exposed to COVID-19, were actively infected with it, or had recovered from it provided the deeply sampled blood TCRbeta repertoires that made up the dataset. The repertoires were made available in a free public database intended to serve as a resource for research on the immune response to SARS-CoV-2. The samples were drawn from the first 160 participants of the ongoing ImmuneRACE study and from 1,254 subjects provided by 6 global collaborators. A de-identified subject ID, COVID-19 status, age in years and sex were almost always included in the sample metadata. Where available, HLA class I and class II types were obtained from metadata supplied by the sample provider rather than from assay-based typing.

From the germline V gene (reference sequence), CDR1 is LGHDT and CDR2 is YNNKEL. Trimming at the junction amounts to 1 base on V and 2 bases on J, and the germline ends lie 6 bases apart. Measured from the cysteine to the phenylalanine, the CDR3 is 13 residues long. The CDR3 DNA has 39 bases and is translated from base 1. Remarks on this clone: The specificity of this receptor is unknown. No base-level quality is on record; no much larger clone is a single base apart.

The paper as a whole reports these results and caveats: The quantity of clinical and demographic metadata differed by source and by participant and was supplied without curation.

TCRbeta CDR3 regions were amplified from genomic DNA using the immunoSEQ Assay, a bias-controlled multiplex PCR. From the authors' description of their analysis: Nucleated cell counts per sample were estimated from amplification of reference gene primers within the assay. To quantify the absolute abundance of each unique TCRbeta CDR3 rearrangement, sequence reads were collapsed and filtered. For each sample, productive Simpson clonality was calculated by taking the square root of Simpson's diversity index across productive rearrangements. Drawn from immuneACCESS, this table holds only the in-frame rearrangements with V and J called that TCRdb kept. Clones are partly lost; checked studies trace under half to an unresolved V gene and leave the rest unexplained. V and J calls and clone size are copied from that table; D and trimming were computed from the DNA. Within this sample are roughly 160,000 clones, with about 85% of them counted one time only. The ten largest clonotypes hold roughly 26% of the sample.

The collaborating institutions used their own protocols to collect whole blood in K2EDTA tubes. For TCRbeta analysis, collaborator samples were shipped as frozen whole blood, as isolated PBMCs, or as DNA extracted from either sample type. This clonotype was sampled from a man in his sixties with acute or convalescent COVID-19. Sequencing was carried out using peripheral blood. Recombination connected TRBV3-1 (or the pseudogene TRBV3-2) to TRBJ2-7; 5 matching bases give a weak D call of TRBD1. CDR3 protein: CASSQAGTYEQYF. The sequenced DNA: TGTGCCAGCAGCCAAGCAGGGACCTACGAGCAGTACTTC.